This entry describes one T cell receptor beta chain. These data come from a study of blood T cell repertoires in COVID-19. Study details: The United States, Italy and Spain provided the acute and convalescent COVID-19 samples. The cDNA or gDNA used as material had been derived from T cells, B-cell-depleted T cells, or PBMCs.

In the authors' methods: For nucleated cells, counts were estimated from reference gene primer amplification. Some clones are missing from TCRdb's copy, which holds only in-frame ones; the method was immunoSEQ multiplex PCR. The DNA was the basis for D and trimming; V, J and clone size are from that table. Here the sample spans under 300,000 clones, about 86% being singletons. Patients of the Seattle cohort, enrolled during active infection, were followed longitudinally. The receptor comes from a woman in her seventies with COVID-19, enrolled during active disease. The sequenced material came from peripheral blood.

The CDR3 sequence: CASLGPPNEKLFF. In DNA, the CDR3 is TGTGCCAGCCTTGGGCCTCCCAATGAAAAACTGTTTTTT. The rearrangement uses TRBV27 and TRBJ1-4; D is unresolved. Germline CDR1 reads MNHEY; CDR2 reads SMNVEV (reference sequence). CDR3 length equals 13 residues. V lost 8 bases and J lost 5, with 12 bases in between.